The 15 T cell receptor beta chains presented below share a single source sample, sequenced in a study of cytomegalovirus exposure and HLA in healthy donors. Use of 60 Vbeta and 13 Jbeta primers characterized the PCR. The assay was immunoSEQ multiplex PCR, and TCRdb's table has in-frame clones only and misses some. This sample yields 90,000 to 120,000 clones, of which about 80% are seen a single time; 5% to 6.5% belongs to the top ten. The sequencing input was PBMCs. The receptor set was obtained from a man in his sixties in good health and CMV-seropositive.

The chain uses TRBV6-5 and TRBJ2-4, with 8 nucleotides matching TRBD2. CDR1 and CDR2 from the germline V gene are MNHEY and SVGAGI. The CDR3 loop spans 15 amino acids. The V segment lost 5 bases and the J segment 6 bases; nucleotides outside the gene matches: 9. The CDR3 spells CASSAIGSGGNIQYF. Written as DNA, the CDR3 is TGTGCCAGCAGTGCCATTGGGAGCGGGGGAAACATTCAGTACTTC.

The rearrangement links TRBV2 to TRBJ1-1; TRBD1 agrees at 9 bases. Per the germline V gene, CDR1 is SNHLY and CDR2 is FYNNEI. CDR3 length: 17 residues. V lost 3 bases to trimming and J lost 1 base; unmatched junction nucleotides: 9. This CDR3 reads CASSDRGQGMGNTEAFF. The CDR3 bases are TGTGCCAGCAGTGACAGAGGACAGGGGATGGGGAACACTGAAGCTTTCTTT.

The genes are TRBV28 and TRBJ2-1, with D possibly being TRBD1 (6 bases). V was pared by 5 bases and J by 7 bases, with 12 bases between. CDR1 and CDR2 (germline): MDHEN, SYDVKM. The CDR3 extends over 13 amino acids. This chain's CDR3 is CASSRQVGNEQFF. The CDR3 DNA sequence: TGTGCCAGCAGTAGACAGGTGGGGAATGAGCAGTTCTTC. Full variable domain (outside the CDR3, taken from reference TRBV28 and TRBJ2-1): DVKVTQSSRYLVKRTGEKVFLECVQDMDHENMFWYRQDPGLGLRLIYFSYDVKMKEKGDIPEGYSVSREKKERFSLILESASTNQTSMYLCASSRQVGNEQFFGPGTRLTVL.

This clone appeared a few times. The chain uses TRBV27 and TRBJ1-5, with 9 bases lining up with TRBD1. The CDR3 is made up of 15 amino acids. CDR1 and CDR2 (germline): MNHEY, SMNVEV (reference sequence). After removal of 7 bases from V and 5 bases from J, the junction contained 9 bases not matched to a gene. CDR3 sequence: CASTPLQGADQPQHF. CDR3 bases: TGTGCCAGCACCCCATTACAGGGGGCCGATCAGCCCCAGCATTTT.

This sequence joins TRBV6-7 and TRBJ1-4, with 9 nucleotides matching TRBD1. TRBV6-7 is an ORF; its function is uncertain. Trimming cost V 3 bases and J 7 bases; bases outside gene matches: 9. There are 16 residues in the CDR3. DNA for the CDR3: TGTGCCAGCAGTTATCCCCGGACAGGGGACCGTGAAAAACTGTTTTTT. It specifies CASSYPRTGDREKLFF.

The gene calls are TRBV4-2 and TRBJ1-2, with D perhaps matching TRBD1 (6 bases). There are 14 residues in the CDR3. The ends were cut back, 0 bases at V and 8 bases at J, with 13 bases in the middle. Germline V CDR1 and CDR2: LGHNA, YNFKEQ. The CDR3 protein is CASSQEQGPIGYTF. Here the CDR3 DNA reads TGTGCCAGCAGCCAAGAACAGGGTCCGATCGGCTACACCTTC.

In its sample, this clone was seen a few times. The rearrangement joins TRBV4-1 to TRBJ1-5, with unresolved D. Germline CDR1 MGHRA, CDR2 YSYEKL. The V end lost 4 bases, the J end lost 9 bases, and 13 bases lay between the germline ends. The CDR3 has 13 amino acids. The CDR3 nucleotides are TGCGCCAGCAGCCTCGAGGCACCCCGGCCCCAGCATTTT. This sequence encodes CASSLEAPRPQHF.

About this clone: The junction does not match germline at one end; this may be a read error. J is TRBJ2-6 and V is TRBV19, with D possibly matching TRBD1 (6 bases). Germline V lookup: CDR1 LNHDA, CDR2 SQIVND (reference sequence). CDR3 size: 14 residues. DNA of the CDR3: TGTGCCAGTATCCGACAGTCAGGGGACAACGTCCTGACTTTC. This sequence encodes CASIRQSGDNVLTF. The complete variable domain, with remaining parts taken from reference TRBV19 and TRBJ2-6, reads DGGITQSPKYLFRKEGQNVTLSCEQNLNHDAMYWYRQDPGQGLRLIYYSQIVNDFQKGDIAEGYSVSREKKESFPLTVTSAQKNPTAFYLCASIRQSGDNVLTFGAGSRLTVL.

This rearrangement joins TRBV18 to TRBJ2-7; D gene unclear. The V gene's germline CDR1 is KGHSH and CDR2 LQKENI. The CDR3 runs to 15 residues. Trimming removed 3 bases at V and 1 base at J, with 13 bases between. This CDR3 is CASSPAQTNSYEQYF. CDR3 coding DNA: TGTGCCAGCTCACCTGCTCAGACAAATTCCTACGAGCAGTACTTC.

J is TRBJ2-2 and V is TRBV7-8; 11 nucleotides line up with TRBD1. The CDR3 is 16 amino acids. The V segment lost 4 bases and the J segment 4 bases; nucleotides outside the gene matches: 5. CDR1 and CDR2 from the germline V gene are SGHVS and FQNEAQ. CDR3 nucleotide sequence: TGTGCCAGCAGCTCCCGGGACAGGGGGTTCACCGGGGAGCTGTTTTTT. Translated: CASSSRDRGFTGELFF.

J is TRBJ2-1 and V is TRBV11-2; 10 positions match TRBD2. This CDR3 spans 15 amino acids. Trimming took 4 bases from V and 7 from J; bases not matched to a gene: 7. The germline V gene encodes CDR1 SGHAT and CDR2 FQNNGV. The CDR3 sequence: CASSSPGTSANEQFF. In DNA, the CDR3 is TGTGCCAGCAGCTCTCCCGGGACTAGCGCAAATGAGCAGTTCTTC.

This sequence joins TRBV6-5 and TRBJ2-3, with 8 bases identical to TRBD2. Germline loops: CDR1 MNHEY, CDR2 SVGAGI. Losses at the gene ends were 5 bases for V and 2 bases for J; bases not matched to a gene: 6. The CDR3 loop spans 15 amino acids. CDR3 nucleotide sequence: TGTGCCAGCAGTGGACGGCGGGGGGCCACAGATACGCAGTATTTT. Encoded protein: CASSGRRGATDTQYF.

The V and J genes are TRBV6-5 and TRBJ1-4, with TRBD1 matching 8 bases. The CDR3 is 14 residues long. V lost 6 bases to trimming and J lost 5 bases; unmatched junction nucleotides: 5. The V gene's germline CDR1 is MNHEY and CDR2 SVGAGI. The CDR3 sequence: CASRGDRLNEKLFF. CDR3 bases: TGTGCCAGCAGGGGGGACAGGTTAAATGAAAAACTGTTTTTT.

CDR3 bases: TGCGCCAGCAGCATCGGCTCGACAGGGGGGGCAGATACGCAGTATTTT. This sequence encodes CASSIGSTGGADTQYF. The rearrangement uses TRBV5-1 and TRBJ2-3; 9 bases map to TRBD1. V was pared by 4 bases and J by 4 bases, with 10 bases of the junction left unmatched. CDR3 length equals 16 residues. In germline, CDR1 is SGHRS, CDR2 YFSETQ. Filled out from reference TRBV5-1 and TRBJ2-3, the complete variable domain reads KAGVTQTPRYLIKTRGQQVTLSCSPISGHRSVSWYQQTPGQGLQFLFEYFSETQRNKGNFPGRFSGRQFSNSRSEMNVSTLELGDSALYLCASSIGSTGGADTQYFGPGTRLTVL.

V usage is TRBV19 and J usage is TRBJ1-2; D is ambiguous. Germline CDR1 LNHDA, CDR2 SQIVND (reference sequence). V was trimmed by 5 bases and J by 4 bases, leaving 17 bases between them. The CDR3 loop spans 15 amino acids. CDR3 residues: CASSPLAGNGYGYTF. The CDR3 DNA reads as TGTGCCAGTAGTCCCCTGGCGGGTAATGGCTATGGCTACACCTTC.